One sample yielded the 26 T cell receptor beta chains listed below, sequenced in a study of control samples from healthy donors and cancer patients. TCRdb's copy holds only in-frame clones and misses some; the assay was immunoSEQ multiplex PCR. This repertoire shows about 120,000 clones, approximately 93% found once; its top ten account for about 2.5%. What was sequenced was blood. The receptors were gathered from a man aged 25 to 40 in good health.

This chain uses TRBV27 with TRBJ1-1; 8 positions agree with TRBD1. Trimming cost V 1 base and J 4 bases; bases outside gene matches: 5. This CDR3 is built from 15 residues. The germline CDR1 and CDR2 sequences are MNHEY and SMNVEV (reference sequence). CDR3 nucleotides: TGTGCCAGCAGTTTATACCGGACAGGGACCACTGAAGCTTTCTTT. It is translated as CASSLYRTGTTEAFF.

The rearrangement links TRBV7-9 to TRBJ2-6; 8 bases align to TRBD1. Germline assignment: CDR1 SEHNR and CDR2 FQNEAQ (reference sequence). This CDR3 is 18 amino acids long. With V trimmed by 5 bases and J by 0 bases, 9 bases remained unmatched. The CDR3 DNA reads TGTGCCAGCAGCGTAGAGGACAGGGAGAGCTCTGGGGCCAACGTCCTGACTTTC. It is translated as CASSVEDRESSGANVLTF.

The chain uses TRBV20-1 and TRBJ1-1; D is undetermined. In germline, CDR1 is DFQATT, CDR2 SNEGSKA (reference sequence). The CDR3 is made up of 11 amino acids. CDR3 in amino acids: CSLFWSPEAFF. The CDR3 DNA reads TGCAGCCTTTTTTGGAGTCCTGAAGCTTTCTTT.

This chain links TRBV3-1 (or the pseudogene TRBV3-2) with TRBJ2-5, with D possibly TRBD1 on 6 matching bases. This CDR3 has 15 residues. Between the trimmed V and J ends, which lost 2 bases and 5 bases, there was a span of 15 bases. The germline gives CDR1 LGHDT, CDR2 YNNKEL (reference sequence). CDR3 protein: CASSQIKGQGETQYF. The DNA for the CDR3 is TGTGCCAGCAGCCAAATTAAAGGCCAGGGGGAGACCCAGTACTTC.

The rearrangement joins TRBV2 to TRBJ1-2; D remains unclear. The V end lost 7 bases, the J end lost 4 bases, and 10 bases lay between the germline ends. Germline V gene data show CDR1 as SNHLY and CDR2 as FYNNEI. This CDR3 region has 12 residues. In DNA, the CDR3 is TGTGCCAGCATGCGAGAGTTCTATGGCTACACCTTC. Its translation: CASMREFYGYTF.

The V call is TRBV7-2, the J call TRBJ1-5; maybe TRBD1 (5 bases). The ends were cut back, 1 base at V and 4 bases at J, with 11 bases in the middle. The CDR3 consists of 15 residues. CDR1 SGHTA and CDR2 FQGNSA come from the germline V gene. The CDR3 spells CASSLGGSKNQPQHF. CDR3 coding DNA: TGTGCCAGCAGCTTAGGGGGCAGCAAAAATCAGCCCCAGCATTTT. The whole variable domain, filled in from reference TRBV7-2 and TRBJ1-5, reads GAGVSQSPSNKVTEKGKDVELRCDPISGHTALYWYRQSLGQGLEFLIYFQGNSAPDKSGLPSDRFSAERTGGSVSTLTIQRTQQEDSAVYLCASSLGGSKNQPQHFGDGTRLSIL.

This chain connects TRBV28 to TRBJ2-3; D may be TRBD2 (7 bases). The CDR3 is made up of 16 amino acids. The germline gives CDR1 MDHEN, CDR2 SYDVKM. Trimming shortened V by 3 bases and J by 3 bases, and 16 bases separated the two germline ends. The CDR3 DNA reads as TGTGCCAGCAGTTTTGGGGAGGGGGTTAAGACAGATACGCAGTATTTT. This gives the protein CASSFGEGVKTDTQYF.

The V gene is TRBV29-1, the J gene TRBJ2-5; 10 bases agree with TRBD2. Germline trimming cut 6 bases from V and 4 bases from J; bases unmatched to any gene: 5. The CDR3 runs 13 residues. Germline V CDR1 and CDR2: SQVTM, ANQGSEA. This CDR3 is CSVVAGGGETQYF. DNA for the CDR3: TGCAGCGTCGTAGCGGGGGGAGGAGAGACCCAGTACTTC. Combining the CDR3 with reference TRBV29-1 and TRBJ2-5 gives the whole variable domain SAVISQKPSRDICQRGTSLTIQCQVDSQVTMMFWYRQQPGQSLTLIATANQGSEATYESGFVIDKFPISRPNLTFSTLTVSNMSPEDSSIYLCSVVAGGGETQYFGPGTRLLVL.

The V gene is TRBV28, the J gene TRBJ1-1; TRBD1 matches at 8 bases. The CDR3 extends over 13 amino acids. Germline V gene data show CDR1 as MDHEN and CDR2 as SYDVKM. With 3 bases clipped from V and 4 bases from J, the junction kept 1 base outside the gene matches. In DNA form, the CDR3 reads TGTGCCAGCAGTTTTACAGGGGGCACTGAAGCTTTCTTT. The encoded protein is CASSFTGGTEAFF.

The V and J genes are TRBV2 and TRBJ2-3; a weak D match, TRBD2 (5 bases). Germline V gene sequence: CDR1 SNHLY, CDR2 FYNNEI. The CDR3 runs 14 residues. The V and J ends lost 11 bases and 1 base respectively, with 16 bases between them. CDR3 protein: CASQEAYGTDTQYF. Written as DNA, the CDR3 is TGTGCCTCCCAGGAGGCCTATGGCACAGATACGCAGTATTTT.

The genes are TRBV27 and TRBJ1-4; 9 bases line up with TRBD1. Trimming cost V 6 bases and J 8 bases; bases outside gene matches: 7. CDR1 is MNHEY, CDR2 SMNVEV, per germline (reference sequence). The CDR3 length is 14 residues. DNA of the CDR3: TGTGCCAGCAGACTCGGACAGGGGAGCGAAAAACTGTTTTTT. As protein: CASRLGQGSEKLFF.

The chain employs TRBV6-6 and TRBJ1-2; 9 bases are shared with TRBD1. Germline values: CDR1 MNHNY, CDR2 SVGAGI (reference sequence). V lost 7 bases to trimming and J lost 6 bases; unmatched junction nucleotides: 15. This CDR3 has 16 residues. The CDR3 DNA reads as TGTGCCAGCAACCAAGGGAACAGGGGGCTAGGGGATGGCTACACCTTC. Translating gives CASNQGNRGLGDGYTF.

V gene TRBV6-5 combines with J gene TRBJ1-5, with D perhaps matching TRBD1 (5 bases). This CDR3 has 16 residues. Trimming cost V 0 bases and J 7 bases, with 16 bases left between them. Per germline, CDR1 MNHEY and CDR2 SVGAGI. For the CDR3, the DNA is TGTGCCAGCAGTTACTCGATGGGGCCCCCGGAGCAGCCCCAGCATTTT. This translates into CASSYSMGPPEQPQHF.

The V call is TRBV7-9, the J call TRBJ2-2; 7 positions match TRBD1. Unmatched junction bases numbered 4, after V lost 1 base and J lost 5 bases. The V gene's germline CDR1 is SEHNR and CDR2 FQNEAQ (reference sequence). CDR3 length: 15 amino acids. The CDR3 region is CASSLGGRGTGELFF. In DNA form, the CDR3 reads TGTGCCAGCAGCTTAGGGGGCAGGGGGACCGGGGAGCTGTTTTTT.

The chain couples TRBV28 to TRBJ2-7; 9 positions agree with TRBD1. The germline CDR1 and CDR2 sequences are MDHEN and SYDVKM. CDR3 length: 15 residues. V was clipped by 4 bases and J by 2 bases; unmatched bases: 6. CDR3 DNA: TGTGCCAGCAGTTCCCCTCGGACAGGGGCCTACGAGCAGTACGTC. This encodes CASSSPRTGAYEQYV.

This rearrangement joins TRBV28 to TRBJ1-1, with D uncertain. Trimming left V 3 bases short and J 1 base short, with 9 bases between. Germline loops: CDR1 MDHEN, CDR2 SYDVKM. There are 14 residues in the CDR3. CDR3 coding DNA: TGTGCCAGCAGTTTGGGGAGGCGGAACACTGAAGCTTTCTTT. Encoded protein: CASSLGRRNTEAFF.

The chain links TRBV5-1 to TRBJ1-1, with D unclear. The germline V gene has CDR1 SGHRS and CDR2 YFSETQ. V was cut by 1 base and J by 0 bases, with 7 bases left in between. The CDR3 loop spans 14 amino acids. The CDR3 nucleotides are TGCGCCAGCAGCTTGACAACGATGAACACTGAAGCTTTCTTT. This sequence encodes CASSLTTMNTEAFF.

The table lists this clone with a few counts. The CDR3 reads CASSRMDRGSYGYTF. The CDR3 nucleotides read TGTGCCAGCAGCCGCATGGACAGGGGGAGCTATGGCTACACCTTC. This chain links TRBV4-2 with TRBJ1-2; 10 positions match TRBD1. CDR1 is LGHNA, CDR2 YNFKEQ, per germline. V dropped 4 bases and J dropped 4; count of bases not matched to a gene: 6. The CDR3 covers 15 residues.

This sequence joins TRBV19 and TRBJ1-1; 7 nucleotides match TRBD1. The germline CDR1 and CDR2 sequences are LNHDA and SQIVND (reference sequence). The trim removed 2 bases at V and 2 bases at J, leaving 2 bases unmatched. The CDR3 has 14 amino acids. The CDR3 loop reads CASSIRQGNTEAFF. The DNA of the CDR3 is TGTGCCAGTAGTATACGACAGGGAAACACTGAAGCTTTCTTT. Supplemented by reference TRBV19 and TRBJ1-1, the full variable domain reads DGGITQSPKYLFRKEGQNVTLSCEQNLNHDAMYWYRQDPGQGLRLIYYSQIVNDFQKGDIAEGYSVSREKKESFPLTVTSAQKNPTAFYLCASSIRQGNTEAFFGQGTRLTVV.

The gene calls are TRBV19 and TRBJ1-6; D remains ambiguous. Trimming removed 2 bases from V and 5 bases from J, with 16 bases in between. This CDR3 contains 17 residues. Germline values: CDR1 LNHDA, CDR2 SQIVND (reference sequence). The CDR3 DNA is TGTGCCAGTAGTATAATGAGCGGGCAAGATGATAATTCACCCCTCCACTTT. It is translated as CASSIMSGQDDNSPLHF. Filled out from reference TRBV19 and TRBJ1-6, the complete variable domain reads DGGITQSPKYLFRKEGQNVTLSCEQNLNHDAMYWYRQDPGQGLRLIYYSQIVNDFQKGDIAEGYSVSREKKESFPLTVTSAQKNPTAFYLCASSIMSGQDDNSPLHFGNGTRLTVT.

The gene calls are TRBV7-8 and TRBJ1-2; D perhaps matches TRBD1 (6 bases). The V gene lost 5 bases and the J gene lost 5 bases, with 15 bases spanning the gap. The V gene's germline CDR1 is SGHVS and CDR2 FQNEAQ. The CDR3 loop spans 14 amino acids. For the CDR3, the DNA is TGTGCCAGCAGCCCAGTGGACAGAGTTTATGGCTACACCTTC. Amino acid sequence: CASSPVDRVYGYTF.

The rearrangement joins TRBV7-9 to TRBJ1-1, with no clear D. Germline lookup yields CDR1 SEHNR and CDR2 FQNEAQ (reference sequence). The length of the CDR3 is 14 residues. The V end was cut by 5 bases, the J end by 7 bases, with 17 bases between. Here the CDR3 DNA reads TGTGCCAGCAGCCCACCTATTGACCGAGTTGAAGCTTTCTTT. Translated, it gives CASSPPIDRVEAFF.

CDR3 residues: CASSERQGLFYGYTF. The DNA of the CDR3 is TGTGCCAGCAGTGAAAGACAGGGTCTGTTCTATGGCTACACCTTC. This chain uses TRBV6-1 with TRBJ1-2; 7 bases match TRBD1. CDR1 and CDR2 (germline): MNHNS, SASEGT. The CDR3 sequence is 15 residues long. V trimming: 2 bases; J trimming: 4 bases; junction bases outside the gene matches: 7.

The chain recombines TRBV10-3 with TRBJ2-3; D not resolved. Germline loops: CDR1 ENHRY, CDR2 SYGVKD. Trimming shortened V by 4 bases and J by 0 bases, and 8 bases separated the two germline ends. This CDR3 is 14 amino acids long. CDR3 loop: CAISGYTSTDTQYF. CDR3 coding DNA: TGTGCCATCAGTGGATACACTAGCACAGATACGCAGTATTTT.

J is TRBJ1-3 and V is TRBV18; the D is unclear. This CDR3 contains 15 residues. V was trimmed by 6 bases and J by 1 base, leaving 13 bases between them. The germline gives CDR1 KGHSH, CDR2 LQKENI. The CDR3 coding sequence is TGTGCCAGCTCTCCGGAGGTGGGTTCTGGAAACACCATATATTTT. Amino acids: CASSPEVGSGNTIYF.

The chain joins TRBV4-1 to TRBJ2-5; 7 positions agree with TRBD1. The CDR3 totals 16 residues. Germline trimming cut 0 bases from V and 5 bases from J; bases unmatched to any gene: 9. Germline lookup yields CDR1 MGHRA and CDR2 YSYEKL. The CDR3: CASSQDFRGLGETQYF. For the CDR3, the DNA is TGCGCCAGCAGCCAAGATTTCAGGGGGTTAGGGGAGACCCAGTACTTC.